One sample yielded the 22 T cell receptor beta chains listed below, sequenced in a study of cytomegalovirus exposure and HLA in healthy donors. Profiled with immunoSEQ multiplex PCR; TCRdb holds only in-frame clones, not every one. This table has 100,000 to 150,000 clones, approximately 89% appearing once. The specimen sequenced was PBMCs. The receptors derive from a woman aged 18 to 35 in good health and CMV-seronegative.

The chain links TRBV2 to TRBJ1-5; D may be TRBD1 (5 bases). Germline CDR1 is SNHLY and CDR2 is FYNNEI. Between the trimmed V and J ends, which lost 6 bases and 3 bases, there was a span of 9 bases. The CDR3 is 13 residues long. The DNA of the CDR3 is TGTGCCAGCAGAGACAGAGTCAATCAGCCCCAGCATTTT. Translation gives CASRDRVNQPQHF.

V is TRBV10-2 and J is TRBJ2-7; tentatively, D is TRBD1 (5 bases). Germline assignment: CDR1 WSHSY and CDR2 SAAADI. The CDR3 runs to 13 residues. V lost 3 bases, J lost 8 bases, and 14 bases lay in between. CDR3 loop: CASSDFRDGQQYF. CDR3 nucleotide sequence: TGCGCCAGCAGTGATTTCAGGGATGGACAGCAGTACTTC.

The rearrangement joins TRBV19 to TRBJ1-6, with a weak D call TRBD1 (6 bases). The CDR3 runs to 16 residues. V was clipped by 1 base and J by 4 bases, with 11 bases between them. Germline-derived CDR1 and CDR2 are LNHDA and SQIVND (reference sequence). This CDR3 is CASSIAAGAYNSPLHF. The CDR3 nucleotides read TGTGCCAGTAGTATAGCCGCGGGGGCATATAATTCACCCCTCCACTTT.

The chain recombines TRBV18 with TRBJ1-1, with D hard to call. Germline CDR1 KGHSH, CDR2 LQKENI. Trimming removed 3 bases from V and 10 bases from J, with 6 bases in between. The CDR3 sequence is 10 residues long. Here the CDR3 DNA reads TGTGCCAGCTCACCGGCGGGAGCTTTCTTT. As protein: CASSPAGAFF.

CDR3 amino acids: CASSVVGGYTEAFF. The CDR3 coding sequence is TGTGCCAGCAGCGTAGTGGGGGGATACACTGAAGCTTTCTTT. This rearrangement joins TRBV9 to TRBJ1-1; tentatively, D is TRBD1 (5 bases). In germline, CDR1 is SGDLS, CDR2 YYNGEE. Trimming pared 0 bases from V and 3 bases from J, leaving 9 bases between. CDR3 length: 14 amino acids.

The V call is TRBV7-3, the J call TRBJ2-2, with 7 bases identical to TRBD1. The J segment lost 6 bases and the V segment lost 9 bases, leaving 7 bases of the junction unmatched. The CDR3 is 13 amino acids. Germline-derived CDR1 and CDR2 are SGHTA and FQGTGA. The CDR3 nucleotides are TGTGCCAGTCTTGACAGGGTGGCCGGGGAGCTGTTTTTT. Its translation is CASLDRVAGELFF.

The chain employs TRBV2 and TRBJ2-7; 10 nucleotides line up with TRBD1. The germline V gene has CDR1 SNHLY and CDR2 FYNNEI. V lost 0 bases, J lost 3 bases, and 5 bases stayed unmatched. This CDR3 is built from 16 residues. CDR3 sequence reads: CASSEALGQGVYEQYF. Written as DNA, the CDR3 is TGTGCCAGCAGTGAAGCTCTCGGACAGGGGGTCTACGAGCAGTACTTC.

The chain recombines TRBV5-6 with TRBJ2-1; perhaps TRBD1 as D (6 bases). The V end was cut by 3 bases, the J end by 9 bases, with 16 bases between. Germline-derived CDR1 and CDR2 are SGHDT and YYEEEE. The CDR3 runs to 14 residues. CDR3 sequence reads: CASSSELTGSEQFF. CDR3 nucleotides: TGTGCCAGCAGCTCAGAACTCACAGGGAGTGAGCAGTTCTTC.

This rearrangement joins TRBV19 to TRBJ1-1; TRBD1 matches at 7 bases. Germline V gene sequence: CDR1 LNHDA, CDR2 SQIVND (reference sequence). The CDR3 totals 14 residues. V trimming: 5 bases; J trimming: 4 bases; junction bases outside the gene matches: 7. The chain's CDR3 is CASSGRQGPTEAFF. As DNA, the CDR3 is TGTGCCAGTAGTGGACGACAGGGTCCCACTGAAGCTTTCTTT.

V usage is TRBV5-1 and J usage is TRBJ2-7; D unclear. The CDR3 covers 13 residues. Germline V CDR1 and CDR2: SGHRS, YFSETQ. V lost 4 bases and J lost 6, with 14 bases in between. The CDR3 region has the DNA TGCGCCAGCAGCCTCACCCTAGATCTCGAGCAGTACTTC. This gives the protein CASSLTLDLEQYF.

The V call is TRBV11-2, the J call TRBJ1-2; 9 nucleotides agree with TRBD1. V trimming: 3 bases; J trimming: 8 bases; junction bases outside the gene matches: 4. The CDR3 is 13 residues long. The germline V gene encodes CDR1 SGHAT and CDR2 FQNNGV. Written as DNA, the CDR3 is TGTGCCAGCAGCTTGGGACAGGGTGGGGGCTACACCTTC. Translation: CASSLGQGGGYTF.

The J gene is TRBJ1-3, the V gene TRBV5-8; D is unclear. This CDR3 spans 15 amino acids. V lost 0 bases and J lost 0, with 7 bases in between. The germline gives CDR1 SGHTS, CDR2 YDEGEE. CDR3 region: CASSLGSGSGNTIYF. CDR3 in DNA: TGTGCCAGCAGCTTGGGGAGTGGCTCTGGAAACACCATATATTTT.

This chain links TRBV7-3 with TRBJ1-6, with 10 bases fitting TRBD1. The CDR3 has 15 residues. V was clipped by 5 bases and J by 10 bases; unmatched bases: 8. Germline CDR1 is SGHTA and CDR2 is FQGTGA. The CDR3 here is CASSPDRGLSSPLHF. CDR3 bases: TGTGCCAGCAGCCCCGACAGGGGGCTAAGCTCACCCCTCCACTTT. Together with reference TRBV7-3 and TRBJ1-6, the CDR3 gives the full variable domain: GAGVSQTPSNKVTEKGKYVELRCDPISGHTALYWYRQSLGQGPEFLIYFQGTGAADDSGLPNDRFFAVRPEGSVSTLKIQRTERGDSAVYLCASSPDRGLSSPLHFGNGTRLTVT.

The CDR3 nucleotides read TGTGCCAGCAGTTACTCGAGCTTTTCTAACTATGGCTACACCTTC. This translates into CASSYSSFSNYGYTF. The rearrangement links TRBV6-5 to TRBJ1-2; D gene ambiguous. There are 15 residues in the CDR3. Per the germline V gene, CDR1 is MNHEY and CDR2 is SVGAGI. With 0 bases removed from V and 0 bases from J, the gap between germline ends came to 8 bases.

The CDR3 region has the DNA TGTGCCAGCAGCTTAGGGTTAGCGAACACTGAAGCTTTCTTT. It is translated as CASSLGLANTEAFF. The chain combines TRBV11-2 with TRBJ1-1, with D hard to call. The CDR3 length is 14 residues. V lost 1 base and J 1 base, leaving 7 bases between the germline ends. CDR1 and CDR2 (germline): SGHAT, FQNNGV.

CDR3 region: CASRKTGVGYGYTF. The DNA for the CDR3 is TGTGCCTCCCGGAAGACAGGGGTTGGGTATGGCTACACCTTC. The chain couples TRBV28 to TRBJ1-2; 8 nucleotides agree with TRBD1. Germline CDR1 MDHEN, CDR2 SYDVKM. J was trimmed by 5 bases and V by 11 bases; bases with no gene match: 13. The CDR3 is 14 amino acids.

V is TRBV6-5 and J is TRBJ1-5, with 9 bases identical to TRBD1. The V gene's germline CDR1 is MNHEY and CDR2 SVGAGI. CDR3 length equals 14 residues. J lost 5 bases, V lost 3 bases, and 2 bases had no gene match. In DNA form, the CDR3 reads TGTGCCAGCAGTTATGACAGGGGGGATCAGCCCCAGCATTTT. It specifies CASSYDRGDQPQHF.

The chain carries TRBV11-2 and TRBJ1-2; D remains unclear. Germline V gene data show CDR1 as SGHAT and CDR2 as FQNNGV. The CDR3 runs to 14 residues. V gave up 0 bases and J gave up 8 bases, with 13 bases separating them. CDR3 DNA: TGTGCCAGCAGCTTAGATCGTTGGTCAGCGGGCTACACCTTC. It yields the protein CASSLDRWSAGYTF.

The CDR3 sequence: CASPSPGNTIYF. DNA for the CDR3: TGTGCCAGCCCCTCCCCTGGAAACACCATATATTTT. The V call is TRBV2, the J call TRBJ1-3; D ambiguous. Germline CDR1 SNHLY, CDR2 FYNNEI. Trimming stripped 8 bases from V and 2 bases from J, with 7 bases between. This CDR3 spans 12 amino acids.

The rearrangement joins TRBV5-1 to TRBJ2-2, with D perhaps matching TRBD1 (6 bases). This CDR3 spans 16 amino acids. Germline V gene lookup returns CDR1 SGHRS and CDR2 YFSETQ. Trimming shortened V by 0 bases and J by 5 bases, and 14 bases separated the two germline ends. CDR3 DNA sequence: TGCGCCAGCAGCTTGGCTTTACAGGGCGGAACCGGGGAGCTGTTTTTT. The encoded protein is CASSLALQGGTGELFF.

The chain links TRBV15 to TRBJ2-2; no clear D gene. The CDR3 is 15 amino acids. Looked up from germline, CDR1 is LNHNV and CDR2 is YYDKDF (reference sequence). V lost 0 bases to trimming and J lost 7 bases, with 12 bases between them. CDR3 region: CATSREVASFGELFF. CDR3 in DNA: TGTGCCACCAGCAGAGAAGTGGCCTCATTCGGGGAGCTGTTTTTT.

The chain links TRBV2 to TRBJ1-1; D is ambiguous. Trimming took off 10 bases at V and 1 base at J, with 7 bases between the two ends. Per germline, CDR1 SNHLY and CDR2 FYNNEI. This CDR3 has 11 amino acids. Here the CDR3 DNA reads TGTGCCACCGACTCGAACACTGAAGCTTTCTTT. It encodes CATDSNTEAFF. Using reference TRBV2 and TRBJ1-1 for the parts outside the CDR3, the full variable domain is EPEVTQTPSHQVTQMGQEVILRCVPISNHLYFYWYRQILGQKVEFLVSFYNNEISEKSEIFDDQFSVERPDGSNFTLKIRSTKLEDSAMYFCATDSNTEAFFGQGTRLTVV.